This T cell receptor beta chain was documented in a study of blood T cell repertoires in COVID-19. Study information: Sites across the United States, Italy and Spain contributed samples from acute and convalescent COVID-19.

In the study's own analysis: Amplification of reference gene primers provided the estimated nucleated cell counts. Sequencing used immunoSEQ multiplex PCR; TCRdb keeps in-frame clones, though not all of them. V, J and clone size derive from that table, while D and trimming were established from the DNA sequence. The sample consists of about 77,000 clones, less than 85% of them appearing once. Per the germline V gene, CDR1 is LNHDA and CDR2 is SQIVND (reference sequence). This CDR3 is built from 16 residues. Trimming shortened V by 4 bases and J by 5 bases, and 18 bases separated the two germline ends.

The clonotype comes from a man aged 55-75 years with acute or convalescent COVID-19. The chain has TRBV19 and TRBJ2-4; D is possibly TRBD2 (5 bases). Sequences were obtained from peripheral blood. The CDR3 DNA sequence: TGTGCCAGTAGTACCTACGCCGACTATGCCCAAAACATTCAGTACTTC. Protein sequence: CASSTYADYAQNIQYF. Looking up the rest from reference TRBV19 and TRBJ2-4 gives the full variable domain: DGGITQSPKYLFRKEGQNVTLSCEQNLNHDAMYWYRQDPGQGLRLIYYSQIVNDFQKGDIAEGYSVSREKKESFPLTVTSAQKNPTAFYLCASSTYADYAQNIQYFGAGTRLSVL.